This T cell receptor beta chain came from a study of T cell repertoires in cytomegalovirus infection. Whole-study context: CMV infection together with matching HLA type was indicated by public TCR beta signatures.

The germline V gene has CDR1 SGHTA and CDR2 FQGTGA. V lost 5 bases to trimming and J lost 5 bases; unmatched junction nucleotides: 14. This CDR3 region has 17 residues. The study, taken as a whole, reports: Cumulative frequency (of public TCR beta family members) identified carriers of CMV plus the relevant HLA. The response measured ex vivo was dominated by TCR beta clonotypes (HLA-C-restricted and CMV-specific).

MiXCR was run by TCRdb on the reads, yielding one entry per CDR3 protein. The top ten clones hold about 12% of a sample with a few hundred thousand distinct CDR3 sequences, roughly 16% of them seen once. This clonotype was detected ten times or more. Antigen unknown. The chain employs TRBV7-3 and TRBJ2-2, with TRBD1 matching over 7 bases. This TCR was sampled from a human donor in good health (CMV status not recorded). Some clones in this sample may be carry-over from other donors' samples. The specimen was PBMCs. CDR3 nucleotides: TGTGCCAGCAGCCCGAACGGACAGGCGGCGCGAACCGGGGAGCTGTTTTTT. This encodes CASSPNGQAARTGELFF.